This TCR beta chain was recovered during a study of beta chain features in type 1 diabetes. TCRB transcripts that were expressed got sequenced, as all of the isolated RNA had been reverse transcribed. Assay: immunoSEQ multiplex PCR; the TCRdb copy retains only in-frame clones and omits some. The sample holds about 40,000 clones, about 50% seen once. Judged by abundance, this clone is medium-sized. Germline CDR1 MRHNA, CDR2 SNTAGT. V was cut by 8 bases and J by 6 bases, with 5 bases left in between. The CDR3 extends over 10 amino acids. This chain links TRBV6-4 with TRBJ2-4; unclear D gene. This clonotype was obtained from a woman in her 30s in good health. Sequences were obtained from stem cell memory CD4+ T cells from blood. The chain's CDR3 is CASPGNIQYF. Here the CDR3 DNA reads TGTGCCAGCCCGGGAAACATTCAGTACTTC.